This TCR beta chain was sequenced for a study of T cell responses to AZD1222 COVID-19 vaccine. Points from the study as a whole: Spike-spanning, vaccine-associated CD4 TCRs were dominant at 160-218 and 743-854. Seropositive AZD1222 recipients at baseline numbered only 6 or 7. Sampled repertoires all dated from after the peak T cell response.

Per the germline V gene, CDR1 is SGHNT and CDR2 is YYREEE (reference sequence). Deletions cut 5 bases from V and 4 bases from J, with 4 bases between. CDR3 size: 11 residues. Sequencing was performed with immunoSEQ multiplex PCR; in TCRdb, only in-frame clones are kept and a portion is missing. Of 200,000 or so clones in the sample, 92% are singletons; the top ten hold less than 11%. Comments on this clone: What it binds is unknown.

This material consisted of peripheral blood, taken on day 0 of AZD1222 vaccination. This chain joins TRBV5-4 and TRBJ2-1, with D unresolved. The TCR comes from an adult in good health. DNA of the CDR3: TGTGCCAGCAGTCTATACAATGAGCAGTTCTTC. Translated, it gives CASSLYNEQFF.